What follows are 26 T cell receptor beta chains derived from one specimen sequenced in a study of T-cell reconstitution after alpha-beta-depleted transplantation in children. The authors prepared the TCRbeta library with unique molecular identifiers. Each CDR3 protein is one row after TCRdb ran MiXCR on the PCR reads. The sample lists some 200,000 distinct CDR3 sequences, 7.5% to 9.5% occurring once. The source material was PBMCs, mostly from graft donor cells, sampled 360 days after TCRalphabeta/CD19-depleted stem cell transplant. The source is a male patient aged 2-15 years who had a stem cell transplant for acute myeloid leukemia, so the T cells may come from the graft donor.

The chain couples TRBV20-1 to TRBJ1-1; 9 nucleotides align to TRBD1. Germline CDR1 DFQATT, CDR2 SNEGSKA (reference sequence). V was clipped by 7 bases and J by 4 bases; unmatched bases: 10. The CDR3 runs 14 residues. CDR3 bases: TGCAGTGTCCTGGGACAGGGCGGGGGCACTGAAGCTTTCTTT. The encoded protein is CSVLGQGGGTEAFF.

This clonotype came up many times. The rearrangement joins TRBV7-9 to TRBJ2-7; D not resolved. The germline CDR1 and CDR2 sequences are SEHNR and FQNEAQ (reference sequence). The CDR3 covers 14 residues. Trimming took off 5 bases at V and 6 bases at J, with 17 bases between the two ends. The chain's CDR3 is CASSPTPSATEQYV. The CDR3 DNA sequence: TGTGCCAGCAGCCCAACCCCTTCTGCTACCGAGCAGTACGTC.

In this sample, this clonotype turned up many times. The J gene is TRBJ2-3, the V gene TRBV6-5, with a weak D call TRBD2 (7 bases). Trimming took 6 bases from V and 2 from J, leaving 18 bases between them. Germline lookup yields CDR1 MNHEY and CDR2 SVGAGI. This CDR3 is 16 amino acids long. DNA of the CDR3: TGTGCCAGCAGCTCGGGGGGCCGTTCCAACACAGATACGCAGTATTTT. This sequence encodes CASSSGGRSNTDTQYF.

This clonotype was observed at least ten times. V usage is TRBV20-1 and J usage is TRBJ2-5, with a tentative D call TRBD2 (5 bases). This CDR3 has 14 residues. CDR1 and CDR2 (germline): DFQATT, SNEGSKA (reference sequence). V shed 0 bases and J shed 2 bases, with 10 bases lying between them. The CDR3 is CSARDSGYQETQYF. In DNA form, the CDR3 reads TGCAGTGCTAGAGATTCGGGGTATCAAGAGACCCAGTACTTC.

There are many counts of this clonotype. An end of the junction differs from the germline gene, which may be a read error. The V and J genes are TRBV5-1 and TRBJ2-1; TRBD1 matches 9 bases. Germline CDR1 and CDR2: SGHRS and YFSETQ. This CDR3 contains 14 residues. The CDR3 loop reads CASSLGQGYNEQFF. The CDR3, as DNA: TGCGCCAGCAGTTTGGGACAGGGCTACAATGAGCAGTTCTTC.

The V gene is TRBV5-1, the J gene TRBJ2-2; 13 nucleotides align to TRBD2. CDR3 size: 19 residues. Germline lookup yields CDR1 SGHRS and CDR2 YFSETQ. V lost 4 bases and J lost 4; bases outside the gene matches: 13. The DNA of the CDR3 is TGCGCCAGCAGCCTCCCACTTACTAGCGGGAGGGCGAGCACCGGGGAGCTGTTTTTT. Amino acid sequence: CASSLPLTSGRASTGELFF.

The sample holds a few counts of this clonotype. The chain employs TRBV20-1 and TRBJ2-1; the D is unclear. V was trimmed by 4 bases and J by 0 bases, leaving 10 bases between them. CDR1 is DFQATT and CDR2 is SNEGSKA in the germline V gene (reference sequence). The CDR3 spans 14 residues. The CDR3 is CSAKGTSSYNEQFF. As DNA, the CDR3 is TGCAGTGCTAAAGGAACGAGCTCCTACAATGAGCAGTTCTTC.

For this clonotype: Sequence at one end of the junction differs from germline and may be a read error. The chain uses TRBV5-1 and TRBJ2-1; D is unresolved. From germline, CDR1 is SGHRS and CDR2 YFSETQ. The length of the CDR3 is 14 residues. The CDR3 region is CASQQHRAYNDQFF. The CDR3 DNA is TGCGCCAGCCAGCAGCATAGGGCCTACAATGACCAGTTCTTC.

This clonotype showed up just a few times. This chain uses TRBV20-1 with TRBJ2-7; TRBD1 aligns across 8 bases. CDR3 length: 13 amino acids. V was pared by 0 bases and J by 9 bases, with 7 bases of the junction left unmatched. Germline V gene lookup returns CDR1 DFQATT and CDR2 SNEGSKA (reference sequence). The CDR3 nucleotides are TGCAGTGCTAGAGATGACAGGGGCGGCGGGCAGTACTTC. This codes for CSARDDRGGGQYF.

This clonotype was recorded many times. V usage is TRBV7-9 and J usage is TRBJ2-1; D remains ambiguous. Trimming removed 5 bases from V and 9 bases from J, with 11 bases in between. Germline V gene sequence: CDR1 SEHNR, CDR2 FQNEAQ (reference sequence). This CDR3 is 12 amino acids long. The CDR3 region has the DNA TGTGCCAGCAGCCCACCCCGCGGTGAGCAGTTCTTC. It translates to CASSPPRGEQFF.

V and J are TRBV15 and TRBJ2-7; 7 bases are shared with TRBD2. Germline values: CDR1 LNHNV, CDR2 YYDKDF (reference sequence). Trimming took 6 bases from V and 3 from J; bases not matched to a gene: 11. This CDR3 has 15 amino acids. The CDR3 loop is CATSTRGNLNYEQYF. The CDR3 nucleotides read TGTGCCACCAGTACGCGGGGGAATCTCAACTACGAGCAGTACTTC. The whole variable domain, filled in from reference TRBV15 and TRBJ2-7, reads DAMVIQNPRYQVTQFGKPVTLSCSQTLNHNVMYWYQQKSSQAPKLLFHYYDKDFNNEADTPDNFQSRRPNTSFCFLDIRSPGLGDTAMYLCATSTRGNLNYEQYFGPGTRLTVT.

The rearrangement uses TRBV18 and TRBJ2-7; D is perhaps TRBD1 (6 bases). V lost 6 bases and J 3 bases, leaving 12 bases between the germline ends. The CDR3 is made up of 13 amino acids. Per germline, CDR1 KGHSH and CDR2 LQKENI. The CDR3 region is CASSPGHFYEQYV. CDR3 DNA: TGTGCCAGCTCTCCGGGACACTTCTACGAGCAGTACGTC.

This clonotype was detected ten times or more. The chain is built from TRBV10-3 and TRBJ2-7, with 7 bases matching TRBD1. The ends lost 4 bases at V and 0 bases at J; junction bases unmatched: 0. Germline V CDR1 and CDR2: ENHRY, SYGVKD. The CDR3 length is 13 residues. The CDR3 nucleotides read TGTGCCATCAGTGGGACAGGCTCCTACGAGCAGTACGTC. Its translation is CAISGTGSYEQYV.

The sample holds many counts of this clonotype. The chain employs TRBV5-1 and TRBJ1-5; a weak D match, TRBD1 (6 bases). Germline assignment: CDR1 SGHRS and CDR2 YFSETQ. Trimming took 3 bases from V and 3 from J, leaving 13 bases between them. This CDR3 is 15 amino acids long. The CDR3 loop is CASSWRGGNNQPQHF. The CDR3 DNA sequence: TGCGCCAGCAGCTGGAGGGGGGGAAACAATCAGCCCCAGCATTTT.

This clonotype was recorded a few times. This rearrangement joins TRBV3-1 to TRBJ2-5; D is undetermined. The V end was cut by 8 bases, the J end by 7 bases, with 17 bases between. This CDR3 contains 13 residues. Germline V gives CDR1 LGHDT, CDR2 YNNKEL (reference sequence). The CDR3 bases are TGTGCCAGCGCTAAGCAGGCCCCCGGGACCCAGTACTTC. It is translated as CASAKQAPGTQYF.

This clonotype was detected many times. This chain connects TRBV7-6 to TRBJ2-5, with 11 positions matching TRBD2. Losses at the gene ends were 1 base for V and 5 bases for J; bases not matched to a gene: 3. This CDR3 has 15 residues. The germline V gene has CDR1 SGHVS and CDR2 FNYEAQ. The CDR3 nucleotides are TGTGCCAGCAGCTTAGTAGCGGGAGGGCTTGAGACCCAGTACTTC. This sequence encodes CASSLVAGGLETQYF. Complete variable domain (other parts from reference TRBV7-6 and TRBJ2-5): GAGVSQSPRYKVTKRGQDVALRCDPISGHVSLYWYRQALGQGPEFLTYFNYEAQQDKSGLPNDRFSAERPEGSISTLTIQRTEQRDSAMYRCASSLVAGGLETQYFGPGTRLLVL.

This clonotype was counted a few times. This chain joins TRBV12-3 or TRBV12-4 and TRBJ1-1; D unresolved. The CDR3 sequence is 15 residues long. V lost 5 bases and J lost 0, with 13 bases in between. CDR3 nucleotides: TGTGCCAGCAGTGACCAGTGGGCGCTGAACACTGAAGCTTTCTTT. As protein: CASSDQWALNTEAFF.

This chain links TRBV20-1 with TRBJ2-1; D gene uncertain. The CDR3 consists of 13 residues. Germline CDR1 reads DFQATT; CDR2 reads SNEGSKA (reference sequence). The V and J ends lost 2 bases and 1 base respectively, with 6 bases between them. The CDR3 sequence: CSARRPSYNEQFF. CDR3 coding DNA: TGCAGTGCTAGACGACCTTCCTACAATGAGCAGTTCTTC.

This clonotype was counted only a few times. The chain employs TRBV4-3 and TRBJ1-5; D is undetermined. CDR3 length equals 14 residues. V was trimmed by 4 bases and J by 8 bases, leaving 15 bases between them. Germline V gene lookup returns CDR1 LGHNA and CDR2 YSLEER. In DNA form, the CDR3 reads TGCGCCAGCAGCCCCACAACATACGGGGAGCCCCAGCATTTT. Translated: CASSPTTYGEPQHF.

This clonotype showed up many times. The V and J genes are TRBV12-3 or TRBV12-4 and TRBJ1-1; D is unresolved. V lost 4 bases and J lost 0, with 15 bases in between. The length of the CDR3 is 16 residues. This CDR3 reads CASSSPWEGLNTEAFF. Here the CDR3 DNA reads TGTGCCAGCAGTTCCCCATGGGAGGGCTTGAACACTGAAGCTTTCTTT.

In regard to this clonotype: It may be a read error: a sequence one base away is much more abundant. The gene calls are TRBV5-5 and TRBJ2-6; TRBD1 is a possible D gene (5 bases). The CDR3 length is 16 residues. The V gene's germline CDR1 is SGHKS and CDR2 YYEKEE (reference sequence). CDR3 loop: CASSSQTPSGANVVTF. In DNA, the CDR3 is TGTGCCAGCAGCTCGCAAACTCCATCTGGGGCCAACGTCGTGACTTTC.

A few counts support this clonotype. CDR3 in DNA: TGTGCCAGCAGCTACGTACGGGGGTCCTACGAGCAGTACTTC. Its protein is CASSYVRGSYEQYF. The chain couples TRBV28 to TRBJ2-7; weak D call: TRBD2 (6 bases). Between the trimmed V and J ends, which lost 6 bases and 1 base, there was a span of 13 bases. Germline V gene lookup returns CDR1 MDHEN and CDR2 SYDVKM. The length of the CDR3 is 14 residues. The entire variable domain, with the rest obtained from reference TRBV28 and TRBJ2-7, is as follows: DVKVTQSSRYLVKRTGEKVFLECVQDMDHENMFWYRQDPGLGLRLIYFSYDVKMKEKGDIPEGYSVSREKKERFSLILESASTNQTSMYLCASSYVRGSYEQYFGPGTRLTVT.

This clonotype was recorded a few times. The chain combines TRBV20-1 with TRBJ2-4; 9 nucleotides match TRBD1. V shed 1 base and J 0 bases; nucleotides not matched to a gene: 4. Germline CDR1 reads DFQATT; CDR2 reads SNEGSKA (reference sequence). The CDR3 consists of 16 residues. The CDR3 DNA sequence: TGCAGTGCTAGAGCCTACAGGGGGCTAGCCAAAAACATTCAGTACTTC. Translation: CSARAYRGLAKNIQYF.

The chain couples TRBV10-3 to TRBJ2-3, with 13 bases fitting TRBD2. The CDR3 sequence is 17 residues long. Germline V gives CDR1 ENHRY, CDR2 SYGVKD. V lost 2 bases and J lost 3; bases outside the gene matches: 5. The CDR3 DNA sequence: TGTGCCATCAGTGAGACCTCGGGACTAGCGGGAACAGATACGCAGTATTTT. It is translated as CAISETSGLAGTDTQYF.

This clonotype was detected many times. The chain links TRBV4-1 to TRBJ2-5; 8 bases match TRBD2. The V gene end was trimmed by 2 bases and the J gene end by 0 bases; junction bases not matched to a gene: 5. The CDR3 covers 16 residues. Germline V gives CDR1 MGHRA, CDR2 YSYEKL. In nucleotides, the CDR3 is TGCGCCAGCAGCCAAACTAGCGGACAGTACCAAGAGACCCAGTACTTC. It specifies CASSQTSGQYQETQYF.

This clonotype was seen repeatedly, ten times or more. The chain combines TRBV29-1 with TRBJ2-2, with 10 bases fitting TRBD1. Germline CDR1 SQVTM, CDR2 ANQGSEA. This CDR3 is built from 13 residues. The trim removed 4 bases at V and 5 bases at J, leaving 1 base unmatched. DNA of the CDR3: TGCAGCGTTGTGGGACAGGGGACCGGGGAGCTGTTTTTT. Translated: CSVVGQGTGELFF.